The entry below describes one TCR beta chain. These data come from a study of T-cell reconstitution after alpha-beta-depleted transplantation in children. Using unique molecular identifiers, the investigators prepared the TCRbeta library. From the PCR reads, TCRdb called clonotypes with MiXCR, one entry per CDR3 protein. The data show 350,000 to 400,000 distinct CDR3 sequences, with 20% seen just once and around 4% held by the top ten. This CDR3 is built from 11 residues. V lost 7 bases and J lost 1, with 7 bases in between. Germline CDR1 reads SQVTM; CDR2 reads ANQGSEA. The chain uses TRBV29-1 and TRBJ1-1; D is unclear. The sample consisted of PBMCs from the stem cell graft donor, taken from the stem cell graft. This TCR came from a human donor who donated a stem cell graft to a child with acute myeloid leukemia. The CDR3 nucleotides are TGCAGCGGAGGACCGAACACTGAAGCTTTCTTT. The encoded protein is CSGGPNTEAFF.